This T cell receptor beta chain derives from a study of shared clonotypes between healthy human individuals. As for the study in general: CD4 naive cells filled three plates per donor, CD4 memory three, CD8 naive two and CD8 memory one. Notes on the study in general: The low donor count limited represented genetic and exposure-history diversity.

CDR3 size: 13 residues. Trimming pared 5 bases from V and 5 bases from J, leaving 12 bases between. Germline assignment: CDR1 LNHDA and CDR2 SQIVND (reference sequence). Using immunoSEQ multiplex PCR, the repertoire was profiled, and TCRdb retains in-frame clones only, with some absent. The sample has 550,000 to 750,000 clones; around 95% are singletons. The naive CD8 subset, CD45RO-negative cells positively selected for CCR7, excluded terminally differentiated effector memory CD45RA+ cells. Donors comprised healthy HIV-negative adults lacking recent acute infections or vaccinations. Caucasian adults residing in Nashville, Tennessee made up all the donors. On this clone: Its antigen is as yet unknown.

The rearrangement links TRBV19 to TRBJ2-5; no clear D gene. The sequenced material came from naive CD8+ T cells sorted from blood. The sequence was obtained from a woman in her twenties or thirties in good health. The CDR3 nucleotides are TGTGCCAGTAGTCCAACAAGTTGGGAGACCCAGTACTTC. Encoded protein: CASSPTSWETQYF.